Shown below are 18 T cell receptor beta chains from a single sample sequenced in a study of shared clonotypes between healthy human individuals. TCRdb keeps only in-frame clones here, not all; method: immunoSEQ multiplex PCR. The sample has 1.6 million or so clones; approximately 98.5% are singletons. Sequences were obtained from naive CD4+ T cells sorted from blood. The subset denotes: CD45RA+ positively selected. The origin of the receptors is a man aged 30 to 45 in good health.

The gene calls are TRBV9 and TRBJ2-7, with 12 positions matching TRBD1. V lost 3 bases to trimming and J lost 1 base; unmatched junction nucleotides: 5. The CDR3 totals 16 residues. Germline loops: CDR1 SGDLS, CDR2 YYNGEE. The CDR3 coding sequence is TGTGCCAGCAGCGAGGGACAGGGGGCGGGATCCTACGAGCAGTACTTC. Its protein is CASSEGQGAGSYEQYF. Combining the CDR3 with reference TRBV9 and TRBJ2-7 gives the whole variable domain DSGVTQTPKHLITATGQRVTLRCSPRSGDLSVYWYQQSLDQGLQFLIQYYNGEERAKGNILERFSAQQFPDLHSELNLSSLELGDSALYFCASSEGQGAGSYEQYFGPGTRLTVT.

The gene calls are TRBV10-3 and TRBJ1-5; 9 nucleotides match TRBD1. The V segment lost 6 bases and the J segment 5 bases; nucleotides outside the gene matches: 11. CDR1 and CDR2 from the germline V gene are ENHRY and SYGVKD. The CDR3 totals 16 residues. CDR3 nucleotides: TGTGCCATCAGCGATCCTAGGGACAGGGAAGATCAGCCCCAGCATTTT. Protein sequence: CAISDPRDREDQPQHF.

The genes are TRBV10-2 and TRBJ1-5, with D possibly TRBD1 on 5 matching bases. Deletions cut 3 bases from V and 3 bases from J, with 21 bases between. The CDR3 sequence is 18 residues long. CDR1 is WSHSY, CDR2 SAAADI, per germline. The CDR3 DNA is TGCGCCAGCAGTGACGAGTATCCGGGACCGTCAGACAATCAGCCCCAGCATTTT. Translating gives CASSDEYPGPSDNQPQHF.

This rearrangement joins TRBV6-1 to TRBJ1-5; D is ambiguous. Trimming took off 0 bases at V and 4 bases at J, with 7 bases between the two ends. The CDR3 has 14 amino acids. The germline gives CDR1 MNHNS, CDR2 SASEGT. This CDR3 is CASSEAKVNQPQHF. For the CDR3, the DNA is TGTGCCAGCAGTGAAGCGAAGGTAAATCAGCCCCAGCATTTT.

The rearrangement links TRBV27 to TRBJ2-7, with 12 nucleotides matching TRBD2. J lost 6 bases, V lost 1 base, and 10 bases had no gene match. CDR3 length: 17 amino acids. CDR1 is MNHEY and CDR2 is SMNVEV in the germline V gene (reference sequence). This chain's CDR3 is CASSLLASGGVSREQYF. The CDR3 bases are TGTGCCAGCAGTTTATTGGCTAGCGGGGGGGTAAGTCGCGAGCAGTACTTC.

CDR3 loop: CASSIRTGGHEQYF. CDR3 nucleotides: TGTGCCAGTAGTATACGAACAGGGGGGCACGAGCAGTACTTC. The chain combines TRBV19 with TRBJ2-7; TRBD1 aligns across 8 bases. V lost 2 bases to trimming and J lost 5 bases; unmatched junction nucleotides: 5. The CDR3 covers 14 residues. Per the germline V gene, CDR1 is LNHDA and CDR2 is SQIVND (reference sequence). Based on the CDR3 plus reference TRBV19 and TRBJ2-7, the full variable domain is DGGITQSPKYLFRKEGQNVTLSCEQNLNHDAMYWYRQDPGQGLRLIYYSQIVNDFQKGDIAEGYSVSREKKESFPLTVTSAQKNPTAFYLCASSIRTGGHEQYFGPGTRLTVT.

The count of this clone is one. The chain couples TRBV5-6 to TRBJ1-1; 7 bases agree with TRBD1. Unmatched junction bases numbered 12, after V lost 3 bases and J lost 1 base. Germline loops: CDR1 SGHDT, CDR2 YYEEEE. The CDR3 length is 17 residues. CDR3 in amino acids: CASSSWGPGQQNTEAFF. For the CDR3, the DNA is TGTGCCAGCAGCTCTTGGGGTCCGGGACAGCAGAACACTGAAGCTTTCTTT.

The chain recombines TRBV28 with TRBJ1-2; no clear D. The CDR3 contains 13 residues. With 5 bases removed from V and 4 bases from J, the gap between germline ends came to 11 bases. Germline CDR1 MDHEN, CDR2 SYDVKM. The CDR3 region is CASSPGVRYGYTF. DNA of the CDR3: TGTGCCAGCAGTCCCGGGGTGCGCTATGGCTACACCTTC.

In the case of this clone: Other DNA sequences of this sample code for an identical CDR3. V and J are TRBV5-1 and TRBJ2-3, with 16 bases matching TRBD2. The V and J ends lost 4 bases and 0 bases, in that order; junction bases with no gene match: 5. Germline V gene data show CDR1 as SGHRS and CDR2 as YFSETQ. The CDR3 extends over 18 amino acids. CDR3 sequence reads: CASSLGLAGGFSTDTQYF. CDR3 DNA: TGCGCCAGCAGCCTGGGACTAGCGGGAGGGTTTAGCACAGATACGCAGTATTTT. The full variable domain, completed using reference TRBV5-1 and TRBJ2-3, is KAGVTQTPRYLIKTRGQQVTLSCSPISGHRSVSWYQQTPGQGLQFLFEYFSETQRNKGNFPGRFSGRQFSNSRSEMNVSTLELGDSALYLCASSLGLAGGFSTDTQYFGPGTRLTVL.

This chain links TRBV5-1 with TRBJ1-1; a weak D match, TRBD1 (5 bases). V lost 3 bases and J lost 4, with 22 bases in between. CDR3 size: 17 residues. The germline V gene encodes CDR1 SGHRS and CDR2 YFSETQ. CDR3 sequence reads: CASSWGVKPQGGTEAFF. The CDR3 DNA reads as TGCGCCAGCAGCTGGGGGGTAAAGCCCCAGGGCGGCACTGAAGCTTTCTTT.

This clone was seen once. The chain employs TRBV18 and TRBJ1-2, with a weak D call TRBD1 (5 bases). This CDR3 has 15 residues. V was trimmed by 1 base and J by 5 bases, leaving 14 bases between them. CDR1 and CDR2 (germline): KGHSH, LQKENI. This CDR3 reads CASSPQGRGPYGYTF. For the CDR3, the DNA is TGTGCCAGCTCACCACAGGGTAGGGGACCATATGGCTACACCTTC.

The chain recombines TRBV4-1 with TRBJ2-3, with 11 bases fitting TRBD2. The germline CDR1 and CDR2 sequences are MGHRA and YSYEKL. This CDR3 spans 15 amino acids. V was pared by 5 bases and J by 7 bases, with 8 bases of the junction left unmatched. CDR3 protein: CASSTMGLAVYTQYF. The CDR3 DNA is TGCGCCAGCAGCACAATGGGACTAGCGGTCTATACGCAGTATTTT.

This chain links TRBV5-5 with TRBJ2-1; D may be TRBD1 or TRBD2 (6 bases each). V was trimmed by 0 bases and J by 7 bases, leaving 23 bases between them. The CDR3 is 18 residues long. CDR1 is SGHKS and CDR2 is YYEKEE in the germline V gene (reference sequence). CDR3 amino acids: CASSLVGGGNWVENEQFF. CDR3 in DNA: TGTGCCAGCAGCTTGGTAGGAGGGGGTAACTGGGTAGAGAATGAGCAGTTCTTC.

The chain is built from TRBV10-3 and TRBJ2-7; 10 positions agree with TRBD1. Looked up from germline, CDR1 is ENHRY and CDR2 is SYGVKD. V shed 6 bases and J 3 bases; nucleotides not matched to a gene: 2. The CDR3 contains 13 residues. DNA of the CDR3: TGTGCCATCAGGGGACAGGGGATCTACGAGCAGTACTTC. This codes for CAIRGQGIYEQYF.

The rearrangement joins TRBV7-8 to TRBJ2-1; 12 bases are shared with TRBD2. CDR3 size: 17 residues. Losses at the gene ends were 5 bases for V and 3 bases for J; bases not matched to a gene: 8. The germline gives CDR1 SGHVS, CDR2 FQNEAQ. In nucleotides, the CDR3 is TGTGCCAGCAGCCCCCGATCGACTAGCGGGAGCTACAATGAGCAGTTCTTC. Protein sequence: CASSPRSTSGSYNEQFF.

The J gene is TRBJ1-4, the V gene TRBV5-1; 7 nucleotides line up with TRBD1. Germline-derived CDR1 and CDR2 are SGHRS and YFSETQ. CDR3 length equals 15 residues. V was clipped by 4 bases and J by 5 bases; unmatched bases: 8. CDR3 sequence reads: CASSRTGQRNEKLFF. The CDR3 nucleotides are TGCGCCAGCAGCAGGACGGGACAGAGAAATGAAAAACTGTTTTTT.

The rearrangement links TRBV21-1 to TRBJ2-3; the D call in the table, TRBD2, was not verified against the DNA. TRBV21-1 is a pseudogene segment. CDR3 length: 17 residues. The CDR3 region has the DNA TGTGCCAGCAGCAAGCTAGCGGGAGATGGGAGCACAGATACGCAGTATTTT. Its translation: CASSKLAGDGSTDTQYF.

In this sample, this clone turned up a few times. The chain links TRBV7-2 to TRBJ1-1, with 7 bases that match TRBD1. The CDR3 extends over 13 amino acids. Germline values: CDR1 SGHTA, CDR2 FQGNSA. V lost 1 base to trimming and J lost 4 bases; unmatched junction nucleotides: 0. CDR3 sequence reads: CASSLDRGTEAFF. In DNA form, the CDR3 reads TGTGCCAGCAGCTTAGACAGGGGCACTGAAGCTTTCTTT.